Listed below are T cell receptor beta chains from one sample, sequenced in a study of blood T cell repertoires in COVID-19. Sequencing used immunoSEQ multiplex PCR; TCRdb keeps in-frame clones, though not all of them. The sample shows about 250,000 clones, approximately 84% of them seen only once. Sequences were obtained from peripheral blood. The receptor source for this set is a man aged 50-60 years with acute or convalescent COVID-19. The CDR3 runs from the conserved cysteine through the conserved F or W. The D gene is left open where the match is weak. Only some rows state a clone size, as once, few, many or a class for expanded clones.

d_call clone_size j_call v_call cdr3_nt cdr3_aa
TRBD1 NA TRBJ2-1 TRBV5-1 TGCGCCAGCAGCCGTGCCGGGACAGGGTCGTACAATGAGCAGTTCTTC CASSRAGTGSYNEQFF
TRBD1 NA TRBJ1-2 TRBV11-3 TGTGCCAGCAGCTTAGAGGGGACAGGGCCCTATGGCTACACCTTC CASSLEGTGPYGYTF
TRBD2 NA TRBJ2-1 TRBV28 TGTGCCAGCAGTTTAGGTGGGCTAGCGGGGGAACTCAATGAGCAGTTCTTC CASSLGGLAGELNEQFF
TRBD2 NA TRBJ2-5 TRBV4-1 TGCGCCAGCAGCCAAGCCCCAGGACTAGCGGGAGGCGGAGAGACCCAGTACTTC CASSQAPGLAGGGETQYF
TRBD1 few TRBJ1-6 TRBV9 TGTGCCAGCAGCGGCCGGGACAGGGGAAGCTCCTATAATTCACCCCTCCACTTT CASSGRDRGSSYNSPLHF
TRBD2 many TRBJ2-3 TRBV4-1 TGCGCCAGCAGCCAAGAAGTAGCGGGGGACACGGCAGATACGCAGTATTTT CASSQEVAGDTADTQYF
NA NA TRBJ2-3 TRBV7-9 TGTGCCAGCAGCTTGACGCCCACAGGAAGAGATACGCAGTATTTT CASSLTPTGRDTQYF
NA many TRBJ1-1 TRBV4-1 TGCGCCAGCAGCCGCTTGCGGAACACTGAAGCTTTCTTT CASSRLRNTEAFF
NA NA TRBJ1-6 TRBV5-4 TGTGCCAGCAGCTTGGAGCGTTACTCCTATAATTCACCCCTCCACTTT CASSLERYSYNSPLHF
NA NA TRBJ1-4 TRBV4-1 TGCGCCAGCAGCCAAGCGATCAGGGTCCCAAGTAATGAAAAACTGTTTTTT CASSQAIRVPSNEKLFF
TRBD1 NA TRBJ2-1 TRBV5-1 TGCGCCAGCAGCGTGACCCGGGACAGGGGCGATGAGCAGTTCTTC CASSVTRDRGDEQFF
NA NA TRBJ2-1 TRBV7-9 TGTGCCAGCAGCTCGTCTCTTAGGCAGTTCTTC CASSSSLRQFF
NA NA TRBJ1-3 TRBV7-3 TGTGCCAGCAGCTTAACAGCGGGTGAAAACACCATATATTTT CASSLTAGENTIYF
TRBD2 NA TRBJ2-1 TRBV15 TGTGCCACCAGCAGAGGACCGAGCGGGACCTCCTACAATGAGCAGTTCTTC CATSRGPSGTSYNEQFF
NA NA TRBJ1-3 TRBV27 TGTGCCAGCAGTTCCTCCCGGGGGGCCGCTGGAAACACCATATATTTT CASSSSRGAAGNTIYF
NA NA TRBJ1-1 TRBV11-3 TGTGCCAGCAGCTTAGATCCTGCGGGGGAGGGTGGCGCTGAAGCTTTCTTT CASSLDPAGEGGAEAFF
TRBD2 NA TRBJ2-3 TRBV9 TGTGCCAGCAGCGTCGCGGGGGGGAGAACAGATACGCAGTATTTT CASSVAGGRTDTQYF
NA NA TRBJ1-4 TRBV2 TGTGCCAGCAGGGGAGAGGGTTGGGAAAAACTGTTTTTT CASRGEGWEKLFF
NA NA TRBJ2-1 TRBV6-1 TGTGCCAGCAGAGAAGAGGCAGGGTGGGGCGATGAGCAGTTCTTC CASREEAGWGDEQFF
TRBD1 once TRBJ1-4 TRBV6-5 TGTGCCAGCAGCAAAAGGACAGGCAACGAAAAACTGTTTTTT CASSKRTGNEKLFF
TRBD2 NA TRBJ2-1 TRBV7-6 TGTGCCAGCAGCCCACCCTGGACTAGCGGGGGGCAAACCTACAATGAGCAGTTCTTC CASSPPWTSGGQTYNEQFF
TRBD1 NA TRBJ2-7 TRBV10-3 TGTGCCATCAGTGTCCGACAGGGGAGCTACGAGCAGTACTTC CAISVRQGSYEQYF
TRBD1 NA TRBJ2-7 TRBV11-2 TGTGCCAGCAGCTTAGAGACAGGGGGCGTCTACGAGCAGTACTTC CASSLETGGVYEQYF
NA NA TRBJ1-3 TRBV5-6 TGTGCCAGCAGCTTTGGGCAGGGCTTTAGAAGCTCTGGAAACACCATATATTTT CASSFGQGFRSSGNTIYF
TRBD1 NA TRBJ1-1 TRBV28 TGTGCCAGCAGTCCTGGGACAGGGAACACTGAAGCTTTCTTT CASSPGTGNTEAFF
NA NA TRBJ2-4 TRBV29-1 TGCAGCGTTGAGATGCGGGCCAAAAACATTCAGTACTTC CSVEMRAKNIQYF
TRBD1 few TRBJ2-7 TRBV24-1 TGTGCCACCAGTGATTCACAGGGGTACTCCTACGAGCAGTACTTC CATSDSQGYSYEQYF
NA NA TRBJ1-1 TRBV10-3 TGTGCCATCAGTGAGAGGGGGGGGTCCCACACTGAAGCTTTCTTT CAISERGGSHTEAFF
NA NA TRBJ1-3 TRBV5-4 TGTGCCAGCAGCTCCCCCCCCGGGGAGGCTGGAAACACCATATATTTT CASSSPPGEAGNTIYF
NA NA TRBJ1-2 TRBV10-3 TGTGCCGCCCAGACGGGGAACTATGGCTACACCTTC CAAQTGNYGYTF
TRBD1 NA TRBJ2-7 TRBV3-1/TRBV3-2 TGTGCCAGCAGCCAGGCCGGGACAGGGGTCCGCGAGCAGTACTTC CASSQAGTGVREQYF
NA once TRBJ1-4 TRBV5-1 TGCGCCAGCAGCTTGGATGCTGGGGGCGGTGAAAAACTGTTTTTT CASSLDAGGGEKLFF
NA once TRBJ1-2 TRBV19 TGTGCCAGTAGTATAGGAAGCGGCTACACCTTC CASSIGSGYTF
NA NA TRBJ2-2 TRBV19 TGTGCCAGTAGCCCACAGGGAACCGGGGAGCTGTTTTTT CASSPQGTGELFF
TRBD1 NA TRBJ1-2 TRBV5-1 TGCGCCAGCAGACCCACAGGGGGCGCGTTTAACTATGGCTACACCTTC CASRPTGGAFNYGYTF
TRBD1 NA TRBJ2-2 TRBV12-3/TRBV12-4 TGTGCCAGCAAGTACAGGGGGTACGGGGAGCTGTTTTTT CASKYRGYGELFF
TRBD1 NA TRBJ1-2 TRBV6-1 TGTGCCAGCAGTGAAGGGCAGGGGGCTAACTATGGCTACACCTTC CASSEGQGANYGYTF
NA NA TRBJ1-6 TRBV2 TGTGCCAGCAGGGCCGGAGGGACCTATAATTCACCCCTCCACTTT CASRAGGTYNSPLHF
NA NA TRBJ2-7 TRBV2 TGTGCCAGCGCGGAGAGTGGCACCTTCTCCGAGCAGTACTTC CASAESGTFSEQYF
NA NA TRBJ2-2 TRBV5-4 TGTGCCAGCAGCTTGGCTTCTCTAGGGAGCACCGGGGAGCTGTTTTTT CASSLASLGSTGELFF
TRBD1 NA TRBJ1-4 TRBV5-1 TGCGCCAGCAGCGGGGGACAGTCTAATGAAAAACTGTTTTTT CASSGGQSNEKLFF
NA NA TRBJ2-1 TRBV4-2 TGTGCCAGCAGCCAAGATCGGGCGGGCTCCTACAATGAGCAGTTCTTC CASSQDRAGSYNEQFF
TRBD2 NA TRBJ2-1 TRBV7-8 TGTGCCAGCAGCTGGGAGGGGGCGACTAGCGGGAGGTACAATGAGCAGTTCTTC CASSWEGATSGRYNEQFF
NA NA TRBJ2-3 TRBV28 TGTGCCAGCCGAGATTCCCAGGGCGTGGCAGAAACAGATACGCAGTATTTT CASRDSQGVAETDTQYF
TRBD1 NA TRBJ2-1 TRBV27 TGTGCCAGCAGTTTATTTGGCAGGGGGCCGAGGGAGCAGTTCTTC CASSLFGRGPREQFF
TRBD1 NA TRBJ2-1 TRBV6-4 TGTGCCAGCAGACTCCCCGGGACAGGATACAATGAGCAGTTCTTC CASRLPGTGYNEQFF
TRBD2 NA TRBJ2-1 TRBV7-9 TGTGCCAGCAGCTTACCGGGACTAGCGGGGTCTAGCAATGAGCAGTTCTTC CASSLPGLAGSSNEQFF
TRBD2 NA TRBJ2-1 TRBV6-5 TGTGCCAGCAGTTCCGGGACTAGCGGCACCTACAATGAGCAGTTCTTC CASSSGTSGTYNEQFF
NA NA TRBJ2-1 TRBV7-9 TGTGCCAGCAGCGCCCCGACTAGTTCAGGGTACAATGAGCAGTTCTTC CASSAPTSSGYNEQFF
TRBD1 NA TRBJ1-2 TRBV7-9 TGTGCCAGCAGCTTAGCCGGGACAGGGAGCTATGGCTACACCTTC CASSLAGTGSYGYTF
TRBD2 NA TRBJ2-3 TRBV10-1 TGCGCCAGCAGTGAGAGCGGGAGTTCAGATACGCAGTATTTT CASSESGSSDTQYF
NA NA TRBJ1-6 TRBV3-1/TRBV3-2 TGTGCCAGCAGCCAACGGGGAAATAATTCACCCCTCCACTTT CASSQRGNNSPLHF
TRBD1 once TRBJ2-2 TRBV5-6 TGTGCCAGCAGCACGGGACAGGGGAACACCGGGGAGCTGTTTTTT CASSTGQGNTGELFF
TRBD1 NA TRBJ1-6 TRBV30 TGTGCCTGGAGTGGTCACAGGGGACAAAGTTCACCCCTCCACTTT CAWSGHRGQSSPLHF